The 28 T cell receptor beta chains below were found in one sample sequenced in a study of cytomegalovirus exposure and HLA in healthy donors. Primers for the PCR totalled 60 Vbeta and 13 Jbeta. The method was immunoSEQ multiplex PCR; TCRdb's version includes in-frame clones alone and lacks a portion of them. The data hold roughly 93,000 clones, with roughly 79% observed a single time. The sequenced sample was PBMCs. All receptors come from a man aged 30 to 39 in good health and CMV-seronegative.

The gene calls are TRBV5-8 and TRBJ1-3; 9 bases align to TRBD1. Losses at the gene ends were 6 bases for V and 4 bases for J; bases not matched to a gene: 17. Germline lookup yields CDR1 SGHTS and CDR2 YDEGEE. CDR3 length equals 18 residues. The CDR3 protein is CASTGGTGFPPRGNTIYF. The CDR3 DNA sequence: TGTGCCAGCACCGGGGGGACAGGGTTTCCTCCCAGGGGAAACACCATATATTTT.

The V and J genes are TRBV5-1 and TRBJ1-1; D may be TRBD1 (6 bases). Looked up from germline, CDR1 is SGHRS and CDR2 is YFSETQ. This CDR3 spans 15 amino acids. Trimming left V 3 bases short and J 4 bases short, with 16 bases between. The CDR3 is CASSSGDRTVTEAFF. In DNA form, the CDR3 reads TGCGCCAGCAGCTCAGGCGACAGGACGGTCACTGAAGCTTTCTTT.

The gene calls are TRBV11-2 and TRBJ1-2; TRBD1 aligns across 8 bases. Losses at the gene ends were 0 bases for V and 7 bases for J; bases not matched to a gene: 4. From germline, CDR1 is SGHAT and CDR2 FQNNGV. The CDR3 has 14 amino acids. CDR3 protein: CASSLDRGPGGYTF. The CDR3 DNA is TGTGCCAGCAGCTTAGACAGGGGGCCGGGTGGCTACACCTTC.

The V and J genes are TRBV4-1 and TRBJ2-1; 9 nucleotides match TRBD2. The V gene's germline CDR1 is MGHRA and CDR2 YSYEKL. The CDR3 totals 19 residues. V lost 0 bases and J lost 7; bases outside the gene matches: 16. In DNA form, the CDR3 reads TGCGCCAGCAGCCAAGATTTAGCCGGTAGCGGGGGCCCTAGGAATGAGCAGTTCTTC. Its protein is CASSQDLAGSGGPRNEQFF.

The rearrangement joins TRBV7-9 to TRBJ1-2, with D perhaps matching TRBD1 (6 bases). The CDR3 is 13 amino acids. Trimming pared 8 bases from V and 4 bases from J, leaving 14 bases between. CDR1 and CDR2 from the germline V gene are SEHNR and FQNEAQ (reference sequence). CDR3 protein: CASGTGLAYGYTF. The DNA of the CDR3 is TGTGCCAGCGGTACAGGGCTGGCCTATGGCTACACCTTC.

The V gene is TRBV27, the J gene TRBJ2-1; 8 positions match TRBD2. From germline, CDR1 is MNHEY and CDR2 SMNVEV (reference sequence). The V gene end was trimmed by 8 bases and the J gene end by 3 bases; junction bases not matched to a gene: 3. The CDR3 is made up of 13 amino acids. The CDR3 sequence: CASFSGNYNEQFF. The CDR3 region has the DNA TGTGCCAGCTTTAGCGGGAACTACAATGAGCAGTTCTTC.

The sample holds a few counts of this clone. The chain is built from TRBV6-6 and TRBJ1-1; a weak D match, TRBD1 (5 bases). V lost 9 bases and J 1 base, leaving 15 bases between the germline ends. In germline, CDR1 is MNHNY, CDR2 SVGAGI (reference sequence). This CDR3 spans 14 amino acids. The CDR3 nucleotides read TGTGCCAGTCGAAAGCTTACAGGGAACACTGAAGCTTTCTTT. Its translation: CASRKLTGNTEAFF.

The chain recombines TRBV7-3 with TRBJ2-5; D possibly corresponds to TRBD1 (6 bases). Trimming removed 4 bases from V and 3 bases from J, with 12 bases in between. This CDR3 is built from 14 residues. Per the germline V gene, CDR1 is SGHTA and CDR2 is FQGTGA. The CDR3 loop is CASSSRDKEETQYF. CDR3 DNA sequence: TGTGCCAGCAGCTCCCGGGACAAAGAAGAGACCCAGTACTTC.

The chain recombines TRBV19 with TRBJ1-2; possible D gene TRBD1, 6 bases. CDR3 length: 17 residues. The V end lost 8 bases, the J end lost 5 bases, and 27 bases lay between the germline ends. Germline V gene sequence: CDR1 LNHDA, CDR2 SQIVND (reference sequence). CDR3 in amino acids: CASYKRQESKKLYGYTF. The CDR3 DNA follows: TGTGCCAGTTACAAGAGACAGGAGTCCAAAAAACTTTATGGCTACACCTTC.

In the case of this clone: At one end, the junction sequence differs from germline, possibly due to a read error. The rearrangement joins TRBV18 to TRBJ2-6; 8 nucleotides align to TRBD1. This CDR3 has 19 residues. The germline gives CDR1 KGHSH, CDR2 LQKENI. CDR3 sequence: CASSPLIGTGASGTNVLTF. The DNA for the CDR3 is TGTGCCAGCTCACCATTAATAGGGACAGGAGCCTCTGGGACCAACGTCCTGACTTTC. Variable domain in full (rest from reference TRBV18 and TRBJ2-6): NAGVMQNPRHLVRRRGQEARLRCSPMKGHSHVYWYRQLPEEGLKFMVYLQKENIIDESGMPKERFSAEFPKEGPSILRIQQVVRGDSAAYFCASSPLIGTGASGTNVLTFGAGSRLTVL.

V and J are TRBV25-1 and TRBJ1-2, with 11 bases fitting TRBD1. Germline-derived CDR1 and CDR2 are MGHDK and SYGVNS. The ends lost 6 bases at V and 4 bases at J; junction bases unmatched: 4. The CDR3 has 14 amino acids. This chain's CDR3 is CASRGQGASYGYTF. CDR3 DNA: TGTGCCAGCAGAGGACAGGGGGCGAGCTATGGCTACACCTTC.

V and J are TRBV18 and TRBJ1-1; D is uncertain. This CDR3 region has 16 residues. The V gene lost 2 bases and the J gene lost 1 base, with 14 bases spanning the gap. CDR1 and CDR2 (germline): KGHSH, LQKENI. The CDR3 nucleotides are TGTGCCAGCTCACCATTAGCGGGAGAGAGGAACACTGAAGCTTTCTTT. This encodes CASSPLAGERNTEAFF.

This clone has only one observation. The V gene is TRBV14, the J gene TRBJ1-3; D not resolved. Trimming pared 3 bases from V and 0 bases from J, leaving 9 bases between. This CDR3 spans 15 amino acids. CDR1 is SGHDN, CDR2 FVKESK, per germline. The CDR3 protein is CASSQDWSSGNTIYF. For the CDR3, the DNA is TGTGCCAGCAGCCAGGACTGGAGCTCTGGAAACACCATATATTTT.

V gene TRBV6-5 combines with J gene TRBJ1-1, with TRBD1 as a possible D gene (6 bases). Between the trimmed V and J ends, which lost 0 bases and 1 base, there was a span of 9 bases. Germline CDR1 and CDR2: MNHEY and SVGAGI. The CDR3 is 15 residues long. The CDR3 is CASSYSRGGNTEAFF. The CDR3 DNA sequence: TGTGCCAGCAGTTACTCGAGAGGGGGGAACACTGAAGCTTTCTTT.

The CDR3 DNA reads TGTGCCAGCAGCACCTGGGACGCCGGGAGTAGGAGCTGCACCTTC. It is translated as CASSTWDAGSRSCTF. The rearrangement uses TRBV5-6 and TRBJ1-2, with D maybe TRBD1 (5 bases). V lost 4 bases and J 13 bases, leaving 26 bases between the germline ends. This CDR3 is built from 15 residues. Germline lookup yields CDR1 SGHDT and CDR2 YYEEEE. The whole variable domain, filled in from reference TRBV5-6 and TRBJ1-2, reads DAGVTQSPTHLIKTRGQQVTLRCSPKSGHDTVSWYQQALGQGPQFIFQYYEEEERQRGNFPDRFSGHQFPNYSSELNVNALLLGDSALYLCASSTWDAGSRSCTFGSGTRLTVV.

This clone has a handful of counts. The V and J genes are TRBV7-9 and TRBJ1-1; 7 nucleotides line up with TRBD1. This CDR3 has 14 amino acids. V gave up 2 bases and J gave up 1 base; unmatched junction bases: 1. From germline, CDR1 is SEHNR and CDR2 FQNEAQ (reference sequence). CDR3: CASSLQGGNTEAFF. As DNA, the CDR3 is TGTGCCAGCAGCTTACAGGGGGGGAACACTGAAGCTTTCTTT.

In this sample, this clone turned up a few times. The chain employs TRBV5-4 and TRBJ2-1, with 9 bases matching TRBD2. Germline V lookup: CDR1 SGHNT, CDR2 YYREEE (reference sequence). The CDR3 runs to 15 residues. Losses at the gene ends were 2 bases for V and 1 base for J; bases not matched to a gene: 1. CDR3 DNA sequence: TGTGCCAGCAGCTTTAGCGGGAGTTCCTACAATGAGCAGTTCTTC. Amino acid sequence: CASSFSGSSYNEQFF. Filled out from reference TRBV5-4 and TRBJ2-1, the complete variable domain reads ETGVTQSPTHLIKTRGQQVTLRCSSQSGHNTVSWYQQALGQGPQFIFQYYREEENGRGNFPPRFSGLQFPNYSSELNVNALELDDSALYLCASSFSGSSYNEQFFGPGTRLTVL.

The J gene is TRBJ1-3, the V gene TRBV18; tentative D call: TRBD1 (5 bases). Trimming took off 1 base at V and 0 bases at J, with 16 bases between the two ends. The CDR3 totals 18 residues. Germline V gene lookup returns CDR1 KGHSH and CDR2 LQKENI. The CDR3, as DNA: TGTGCCAGCTCACCACTTTCGACAGACGTTCTCTCTGGAAACACCATATATTTT. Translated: CASSPLSTDVLSGNTIYF. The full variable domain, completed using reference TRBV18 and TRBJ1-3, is NAGVMQNPRHLVRRRGQEARLRCSPMKGHSHVYWYRQLPEEGLKFMVYLQKENIIDESGMPKERFSAEFPKEGPSILRIQQVVRGDSAAYFCASSPLSTDVLSGNTIYFGEGSWLTVV.

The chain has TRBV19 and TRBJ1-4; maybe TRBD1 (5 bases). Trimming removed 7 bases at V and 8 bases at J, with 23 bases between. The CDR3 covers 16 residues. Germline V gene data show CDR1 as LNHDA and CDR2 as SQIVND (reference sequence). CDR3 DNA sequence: TGTGCCAGTACCGCGAATCCCAGGGCGGCGGCGGAAAAACTGTTTTTT. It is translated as CASTANPRAAAEKLFF.

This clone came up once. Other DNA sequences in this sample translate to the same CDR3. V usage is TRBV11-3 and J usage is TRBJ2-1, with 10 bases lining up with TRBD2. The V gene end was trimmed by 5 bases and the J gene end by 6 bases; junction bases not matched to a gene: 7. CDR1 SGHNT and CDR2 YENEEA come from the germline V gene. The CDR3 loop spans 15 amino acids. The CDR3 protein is CASSLGLAESNEQFF. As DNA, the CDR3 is TGTGCCAGCAGCCTAGGACTAGCGGAAAGCAATGAGCAGTTCTTC. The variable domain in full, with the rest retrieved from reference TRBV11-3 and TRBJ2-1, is EAGVVQSPRYKIIEKKQPVAFWCNPISGHNTLYWYLQNLGQGPELLIRYENEEAVDDSQLPKDRFSAERLKGVDSTLKIQPAELGDSAVYLCASSLGLAESNEQFFGPGTRLTVL.

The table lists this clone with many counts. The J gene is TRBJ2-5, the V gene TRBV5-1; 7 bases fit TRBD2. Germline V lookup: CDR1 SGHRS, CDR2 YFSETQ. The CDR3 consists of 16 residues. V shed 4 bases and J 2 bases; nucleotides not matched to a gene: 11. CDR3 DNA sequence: TGCGCCAGCAGCACGTCGCCAGCGGGGACTCAAGAGACCCAGTACTTC. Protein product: CASSTSPAGTQETQYF.

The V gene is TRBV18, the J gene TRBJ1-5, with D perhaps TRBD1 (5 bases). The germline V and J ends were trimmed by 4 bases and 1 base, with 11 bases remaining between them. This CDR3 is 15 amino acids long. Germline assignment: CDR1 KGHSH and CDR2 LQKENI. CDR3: CASSQNQGSNQPQHF. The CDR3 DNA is TGTGCCAGCTCACAAAACCAGGGAAGCAATCAGCCCCAGCATTTT.

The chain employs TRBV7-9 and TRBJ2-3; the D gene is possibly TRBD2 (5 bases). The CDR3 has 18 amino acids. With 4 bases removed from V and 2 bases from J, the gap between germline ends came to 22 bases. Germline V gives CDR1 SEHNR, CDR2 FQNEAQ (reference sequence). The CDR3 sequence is CASSSSGGLHAATDTQYF. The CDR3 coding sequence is TGTGCCAGCAGCTCCTCCGGAGGACTGCACGCTGCCACAGATACGCAGTATTTT.

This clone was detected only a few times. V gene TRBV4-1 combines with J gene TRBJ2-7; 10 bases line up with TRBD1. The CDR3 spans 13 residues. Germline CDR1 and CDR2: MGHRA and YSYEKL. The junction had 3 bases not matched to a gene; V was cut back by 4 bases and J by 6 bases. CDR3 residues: CASSLGQGGEQYF. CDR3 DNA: TGCGCCAGCAGCCTCGGACAGGGGGGCGAGCAGTACTTC.

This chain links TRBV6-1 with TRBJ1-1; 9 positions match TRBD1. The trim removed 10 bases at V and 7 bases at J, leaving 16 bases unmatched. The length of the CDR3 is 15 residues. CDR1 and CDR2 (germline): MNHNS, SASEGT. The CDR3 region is CATAPVGTGLIEAFF. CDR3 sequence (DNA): TGTGCCACCGCACCTGTTGGGACAGGGTTGATTGAAGCTTTCTTT.

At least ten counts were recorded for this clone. CDR3 loop: CASSYTGENTEAFF. Written as DNA, the CDR3 is TGTGCCAGCAGTTATACAGGGGAGAACACTGAAGCTTTCTTT. The rearrangement links TRBV6-1 to TRBJ1-1; 7 bases line up with TRBD1. The CDR3 sequence is 14 residues long. J lost 1 base, V lost 5 bases, and 4 bases had no gene match. The germline gives CDR1 MNHNS, CDR2 SASEGT.

In DNA form, the CDR3 reads TGTGCCAGCAGCCCCCGGGGGGCAGGTGGGGCCAACGTCCTGACTTTC. Protein product: CASSPRGAGGANVLTF. This chain joins TRBV11-3 and TRBJ2-6, with D perhaps TRBD2 (7 bases). Trimming left V 5 bases short and J 3 bases short, with 14 bases between. The V gene's germline CDR1 is SGHNT and CDR2 YENEEA. CDR3 size: 16 residues. Full variable domain (rest looked up from reference TRBV11-3 and TRBJ2-6): EAGVVQSPRYKIIEKKQPVAFWCNPISGHNTLYWYLQNLGQGPELLIRYENEEAVDDSQLPKDRFSAERLKGVDSTLKIQPAELGDSAVYLCASSPRGAGGANVLTFGAGSRLTVL.

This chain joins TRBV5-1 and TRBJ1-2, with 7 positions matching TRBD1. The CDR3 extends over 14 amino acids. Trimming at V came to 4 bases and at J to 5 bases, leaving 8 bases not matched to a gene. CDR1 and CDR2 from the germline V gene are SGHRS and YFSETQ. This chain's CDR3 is CASSGGTVTYGYTF. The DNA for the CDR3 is TGCGCCAGCAGCGGAGGGACAGTGACTTATGGCTACACCTTC. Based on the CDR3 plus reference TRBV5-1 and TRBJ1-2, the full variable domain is KAGVTQTPRYLIKTRGQQVTLSCSPISGHRSVSWYQQTPGQGLQFLFEYFSETQRNKGNFPGRFSGRQFSNSRSEMNVSTLELGDSALYLCASSGGTVTYGYTFGSGTRLTVV.